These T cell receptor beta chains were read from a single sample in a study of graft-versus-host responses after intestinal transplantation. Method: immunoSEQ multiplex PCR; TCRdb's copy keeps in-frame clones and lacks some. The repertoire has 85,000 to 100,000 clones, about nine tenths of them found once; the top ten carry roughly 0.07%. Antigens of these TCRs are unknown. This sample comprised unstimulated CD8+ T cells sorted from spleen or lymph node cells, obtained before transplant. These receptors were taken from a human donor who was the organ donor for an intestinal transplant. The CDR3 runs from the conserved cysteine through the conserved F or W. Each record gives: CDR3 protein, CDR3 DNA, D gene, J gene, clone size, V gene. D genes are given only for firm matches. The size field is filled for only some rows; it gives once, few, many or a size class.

CATSTPRTNEKLFF,TGTGCCACCAGCACTCCCAGGACTAATGAAAAACTGTTTTTT,.,TRBJ1-4,.,TRBV15
CSHDRVVSPLHF,TGCAGCCACGACAGAGTTGTTTCACCCCTCCACTTT,.,TRBJ1-6,.,TRBV29-1
CASSQVSGYGYTF,TGCGCCAGCAGCCAAGTAAGCGGCTATGGCTACACCTTC,.,TRBJ1-2,.,TRBV4-1
CASDPASSRTDTQYF,TGTGCCAGCGATCCTGCTAGCAGCCGCACAGATACGCAGTATTTT,.,TRBJ2-3,.,TRBV28
CASSNSGGGSNTQYF,TGTGCCAGCAGCAATAGCGGGGGTGGGTCCAATACGCAGTATTTT,TRBD2,TRBJ2-3,.,TRBV7-6
CASADDSLISYNEQFF,TGTGCCAGCGCCGACGACAGTCTCATTTCCTACAATGAGCAGTTCTTC,.,TRBJ2-1,.,TRBV11-2
CASSESGTGMRPYEQYF,TGCGCCAGCAGTGAGTCGGGGACAGGGATGCGACCCTACGAGCAGTACTTC,TRBD1,TRBJ2-7,.,TRBV10-1
CASSLYRGHSYGYTF,TGCGCCAGCAGCTTGTACAGGGGGCATAGCTATGGCTACACCTTC,TRBD1,TRBJ1-2,few,TRBV5-1
CASSLGRGAPGYTF,TGTGCCAGCAGCTTAGGGCGGGGGGCGCCTGGCTACACCTTC,.,TRBJ1-2,.,TRBV11-2
CASRHEGGIYEQYF,TGTGCCAGCAGGCATGAGGGAGGGATCTACGAGCAGTACTTC,TRBD2,TRBJ2-7,.,TRBV11-1
CASSPQGEETQYF,TGTGCCAGCAGTCCCCAGGGGGAAGAGACCCAGTACTTC,TRBD1,TRBJ2-5,.,TRBV27
CASGLAATYEQYF,TGTGCCAGCGGACTAGCTGCTACCTACGAGCAGTACTTC,TRBD2,TRBJ2-7,.,TRBV27
CASSPSGTHTSYEQYF,TGTGCCAGCTCACCATCCGGGACTCATACGTCCTACGAGCAGTACTTC,.,TRBJ2-7,.,TRBV18
CASSPGTGIDRDTQYF,TGCGCCAGCAGCCCCGGGACAGGTATAGACAGGGATACGCAGTATTTT,TRBD1,TRBJ2-3,once,TRBV10-1
CASSQDYDYEQYF,TGTGCTAGCAGCCAGGACTATGACTACGAGCAGTACTTC,.,TRBJ2-7,.,TRBV7-7
CASRLTALNTEAFF,TGTGCCAGCAGGCTGACAGCTTTGAACACTGAAGCTTTCTTT,.,TRBJ1-1,.,TRBV6-5
CASSLAGAPASTDTQYF,TGTGCCAGCAGCTTAGCAGGGGCTCCAGCTAGCACAGATACGCAGTATTTT,.,TRBJ2-3,.,TRBV7-6
CASSYLASMVTDEQYF,TGTGCCAGCAGTTACCTCGCTAGCATGGTTACGGACGAGCAGTACTTC,.,TRBJ2-7,.,TRBV2
CASSEIEGRAGEQYF,TGTGCCAGCAGTGAAATTGAGGGGCGCGCGGGGGAGCAGTACTTC,.,TRBJ2-7,.,TRBV25-1
CASSLAVNYEQYF,TGTGCCAGCAGTTTAGCAGTAAACTACGAGCAGTACTTC,.,TRBJ2-7,.,TRBV27
CASSLGGLVGTQYF,TGTGCCAGCAGCTTGGGGGGACTAGTCGGGACCCAGTACTTC,TRBD2,TRBJ2-5,once,TRBV13
CATSRGDYGYTF,TGTGCCACCAGCCGCGGGGACTATGGCTACACCTTC,.,TRBJ1-2,.,TRBV15
CASSIDQGDYGYTF,TGTGCCAGTAGTATTGACCAGGGGGACTATGGCTACACCTTC,TRBD1,TRBJ1-2,.,TRBV19
CASSVGQGSGYTF,TGTGCCAGCAGCGTGGGACAGGGGAGTGGCTACACCTTC,TRBD1,TRBJ1-2,once,TRBV9
CASSILLAGGPRELFF,TGTGCCAGTAGCATTCTTCTAGCGGGGGGGCCCCGGGAGCTGTTTTTT,TRBD2,TRBJ2-2,.,TRBV19
CAISRDRVLGDTQYF,TGTGCCATCAGTCGGGACAGGGTTTTGGGAGATACGCAGTATTTT,TRBD1,TRBJ2-3,.,TRBV10-3
CASSIAHGGGTDTQYF,TGTGCCAGTAGTATAGCCCACGGCGGGGGTACAGATACGCAGTATTTT,TRBD2,TRBJ2-3,.,TRBV19
CASTYRGTEAFF,TGTGCCAGCACCTACAGGGGCACTGAAGCTTTCTTT,TRBD1,TRBJ1-1,.,TRBV28
CASSWRTIETVHAYEQYF,TGTGCCAGCAGTTGGAGGACTATTGAGACAGTCCATGCCTACGAGCAGTACTTC,.,TRBJ2-7,.,TRBV28
CAGRQNTGELFF,TGTGCCGGAAGACAGAACACCGGGGAGCTGTTTTTT,.,TRBJ2-2,.,TRBV30
CASNLVGGIFRTDTQYF,TGTGCCAGCAACTTAGTTGGCGGGATTTTCCGCACAGATACGCAGTATTTT,.,TRBJ2-3,.,TRBV11-2
CASSLAGHRVQYF,TGTGCCAGCAGCTTAGCAGGTCACAGAGTCCAGTACTTC,.,TRBJ2-7,.,TRBV11-2
CASSGGGSDTQYF,TGTGCCAGCAGCGGGGGGGGTAGTGATACGCAGTATTTT,TRBD2,TRBJ2-3,.,TRBV5-4
CAWSGRGREKLFF,TGTGCCTGGAGCGGCAGGGGGAGGGAAAAACTGTTTTTT,TRBD1,TRBJ1-4,.,TRBV30
CATSTSVVGGWNNEQFF,TGTGCCACCAGCACAAGCGTCGTCGGGGGTTGGAACAATGAGCAGTTCTTC,.,TRBJ2-1,.,TRBV15
CASSSRGWGITGELFF,TGTGCCAGCAGCTCCAGGGGGTGGGGTATCACCGGGGAGCTGTTTTTT,TRBD1,TRBJ2-2,.,TRBV11-3
CAGRTSGAYEQYF,TGTGCCGGAAGGACTAGCGGGGCCTACGAGCAGTACTTC,TRBD2,TRBJ2-7,.,TRBV2
CASSPRGGIPQFEQYF,TGTGCCAGCAGTCCGAGGGGGGGGATACCCCAATTTGAGCAGTACTTC,.,TRBJ2-7,once,TRBV7-9
CASSWGEYGYTF,TGCGCCAGCAGCTGGGGGGAATATGGCTACACCTTC,.,TRBJ1-2,.,TRBV5-1
CASSPNGYEQYF,TGTGCCAGCAGCCCCAACGGGTACGAGCAGTACTTC,.,TRBJ2-7,.,TRBV7-9
CASSQETGRWEQYF,TGCGCCAGCAGCCAGGAGACAGGCCGCTGGGAGCAGTACTTC,.,TRBJ2-7,.,TRBV4-1
CSVTLGGVGSYNEQFF,TGCAGCGTTACCCTGGGGGGGGTAGGGTCCTACAATGAGCAGTTCTTC,TRBD2,TRBJ2-1,.,TRBV29-1
CASSLDGTYEQYF,TGTGCCAGCAGTTTGGACGGGACCTACGAGCAGTACTTC,.,TRBJ2-7,.,TRBV7-6
CASSLGGGEQPQHF,TGTGCCAGCAGCTTAGGAGGGGGTGAGCAGCCCCAGCATTTT,.,TRBJ1-5,.,TRBV7-9
CAWSLGQGTYTEAFF,TGTGCCTGGAGTTTAGGACAGGGGACCTACACTGAAGCTTTCTTT,TRBD1,TRBJ1-1,.,TRBV30
CASSWGLAPYNEQFF,TGTGCCAGCAGTTGGGGACTAGCGCCCTACAATGAGCAGTTCTTC,TRBD2,TRBJ2-1,.,TRBV27
CAWSSGTSGRYEQYF,TGTGCCTGGTCATCCGGGACTAGCGGGAGATACGAGCAGTACTTC,TRBD2,TRBJ2-7,.,TRBV30
CSVEGHYYGYTF,TGCAGCGTTGAGGGGCACTACTATGGCTACACCTTC,.,TRBJ1-2,.,TRBV29-1
CASSALAGDTRYEQYF,TGTGCCAGCAGCGCGCTAGCGGGGGATACCCGCTACGAGCAGTACTTC,TRBD2,TRBJ2-7,.,TRBV4-2
CASSYFEGNTEAFF,TGTGCCAGCAGTTACTTCGAGGGGAACACTGAAGCTTTCTTT,.,TRBJ1-1,.,TRBV6-5
CASSPSGWFGMVVTQYF,TGTGCCAGCAGCCCATCGGGATGGTTTGGAATGGTGGTGACCCAGTACTTC,.,TRBJ2-5,.,TRBV11-2
CASSATGNTQYF,TGTGCCAGCAGTGCTACCGGGAATACGCAGTATTTT,.,TRBJ2-3,.,TRBV6-1
CASTLWGATGLDYGYTF,TGTGCCAGCACCTTATGGGGGGCGACAGGGTTAGACTATGGCTACACCTTC,TRBD1,TRBJ1-2,.,TRBV28
CASSEWYTGVLVQYF,TGTGCCAGCAGTGAATGGTATACGGGGGTTCTGGTTCAGTACTTC,.,TRBJ2-4,.,TRBV6-1
CASSYRGSYGYTF,TGTGCCAGCAGTTATCGGGGTAGCTATGGCTACACCTTC,.,TRBJ1-2,.,TRBV28
CASSSSGSSYEQFF,TGTGCCAGCAGTTCTAGCGGGAGTTCATATGAGCAGTTCTTC,TRBD2,TRBJ2-1,.,TRBV2
CASSLSWAGQETQYF,TGTGCCAGCAGCTTATCGTGGGCAGGGCAAGAGACCCAGTACTTC,.,TRBJ2-5,.,TRBV7-9
CASSQVDRGSYEQYF,TGCGCCAGCAGCCAAGTGGACAGGGGCTCCTACGAGCAGTACTTC,TRBD1,TRBJ2-7,.,TRBV4-1
CASREDYEQYF,TGTGCCAGCAGGGAGGACTACGAGCAGTACTTC,.,TRBJ2-7,.,TRBV11-2
CASSYPTSTDTQYF,TGTGCCAGCAGTTACCCCACAAGCACAGATACGCAGTATTTT,.,TRBJ2-3,.,TRBV6-6